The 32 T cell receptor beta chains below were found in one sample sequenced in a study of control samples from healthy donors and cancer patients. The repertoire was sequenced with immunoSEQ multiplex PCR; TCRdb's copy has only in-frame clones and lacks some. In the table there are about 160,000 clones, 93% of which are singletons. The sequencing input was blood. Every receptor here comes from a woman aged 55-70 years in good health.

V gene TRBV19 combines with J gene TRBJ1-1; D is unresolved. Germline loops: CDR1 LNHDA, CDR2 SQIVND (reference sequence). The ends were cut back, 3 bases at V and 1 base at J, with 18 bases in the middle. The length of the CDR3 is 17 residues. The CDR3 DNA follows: TGTGCCAGTAGTATTCTTTTTACGGCGGGATCGAACACTGAAGCTTTCTTT. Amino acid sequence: CASSILFTAGSNTEAFF.

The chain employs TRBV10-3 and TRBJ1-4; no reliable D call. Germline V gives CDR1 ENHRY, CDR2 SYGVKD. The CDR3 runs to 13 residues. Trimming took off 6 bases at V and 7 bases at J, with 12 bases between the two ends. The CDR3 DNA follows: TGTGCCATCAGAGACACCGGTTCTGAAAAACTGTTTTTT. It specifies CAIRDTGSEKLFF.

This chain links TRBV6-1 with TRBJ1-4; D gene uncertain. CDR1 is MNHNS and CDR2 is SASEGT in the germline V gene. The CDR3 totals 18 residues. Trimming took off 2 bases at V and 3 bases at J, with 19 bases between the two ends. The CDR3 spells CASSEIGWRTVPNEKLFF. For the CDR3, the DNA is TGTGCCAGCAGTGAAATAGGATGGCGGACCGTACCTAATGAAAAACTGTTTTTT.

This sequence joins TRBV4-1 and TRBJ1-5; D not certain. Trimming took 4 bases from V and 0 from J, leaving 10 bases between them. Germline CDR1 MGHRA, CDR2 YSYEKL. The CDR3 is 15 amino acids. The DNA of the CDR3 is TGCGCCAGCAGCCGAGCGCTGGTTAGCAATCAGCCCCAGCATTTT. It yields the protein CASSRALVSNQPQHF.

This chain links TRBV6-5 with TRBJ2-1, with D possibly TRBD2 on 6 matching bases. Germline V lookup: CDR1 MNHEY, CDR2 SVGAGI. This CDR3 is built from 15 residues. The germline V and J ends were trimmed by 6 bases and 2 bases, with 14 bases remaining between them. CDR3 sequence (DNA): TGTGCCAGCAGCCCGCCGTGGGGGGCCTACAATGAGCAGTTCTTC. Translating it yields CASSPPWGAYNEQFF.

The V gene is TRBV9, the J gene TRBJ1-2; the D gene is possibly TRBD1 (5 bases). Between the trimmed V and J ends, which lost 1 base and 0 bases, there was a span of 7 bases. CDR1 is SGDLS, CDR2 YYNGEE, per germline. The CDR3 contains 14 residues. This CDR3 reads CASSVLGANYGYTF. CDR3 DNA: TGTGCCAGCAGCGTATTGGGGGCTAACTATGGCTACACCTTC.

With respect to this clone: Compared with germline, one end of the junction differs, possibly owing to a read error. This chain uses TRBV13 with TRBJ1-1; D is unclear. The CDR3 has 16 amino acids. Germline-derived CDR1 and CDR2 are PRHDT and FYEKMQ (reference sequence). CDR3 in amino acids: CASSLYKGRPNAEAFF. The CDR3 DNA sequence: TGTGCCAGCAGCTTATATAAGGGCCGACCGAACGCTGAAGCTTTCTTT.

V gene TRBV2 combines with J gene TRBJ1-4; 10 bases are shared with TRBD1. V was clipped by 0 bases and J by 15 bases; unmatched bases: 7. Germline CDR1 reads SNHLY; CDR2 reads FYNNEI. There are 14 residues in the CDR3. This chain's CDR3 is CASSEALLGQGLFF. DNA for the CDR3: TGTGCCAGCAGTGAAGCGCTTCTGGGACAGGGGTTGTTTTTT.

In nucleotides, the CDR3 is TGTGCCAGCAGCCCCCCCCCAGCGTCCTACGAGCAGTACTTC. Protein: CASSPPPASYEQYF. The chain uses TRBV6-5 and TRBJ2-7; D not certain. The CDR3 loop spans 14 amino acids. The V end lost 6 bases, the J end lost 1 base, and 13 bases lay between the germline ends. The germline V gene encodes CDR1 MNHEY and CDR2 SVGAGI.

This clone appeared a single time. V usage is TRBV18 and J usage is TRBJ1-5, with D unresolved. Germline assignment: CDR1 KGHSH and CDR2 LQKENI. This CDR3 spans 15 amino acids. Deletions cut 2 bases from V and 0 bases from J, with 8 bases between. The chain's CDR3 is CASSPEDYSNQPQHF. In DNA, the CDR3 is TGTGCCAGCTCACCAGAGGATTATAGCAATCAGCCCCAGCATTTT.

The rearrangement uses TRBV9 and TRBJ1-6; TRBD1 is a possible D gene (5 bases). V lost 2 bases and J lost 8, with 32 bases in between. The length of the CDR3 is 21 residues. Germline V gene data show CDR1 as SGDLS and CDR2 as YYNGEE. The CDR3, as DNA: TGTGCCAGCAGCGTGTTACCCGGGGTATTCGAAGGGGCTGGAGGCCATTCACCCCTCCACTTT. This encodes CASSVLPGVFEGAGGHSPLHF.

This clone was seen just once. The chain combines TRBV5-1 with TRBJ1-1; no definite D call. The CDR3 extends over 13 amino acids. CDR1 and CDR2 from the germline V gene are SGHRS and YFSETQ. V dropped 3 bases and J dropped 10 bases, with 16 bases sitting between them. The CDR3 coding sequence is TGCGCCAGCAGCTCCCCCCCGGGGTACGGAGCTTTCTTT. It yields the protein CASSSPPGYGAFF.

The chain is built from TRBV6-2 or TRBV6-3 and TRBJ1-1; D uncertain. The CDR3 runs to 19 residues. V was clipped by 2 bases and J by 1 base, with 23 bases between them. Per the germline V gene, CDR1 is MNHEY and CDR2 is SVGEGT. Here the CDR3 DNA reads TGTGCCAGCAGTTACCCCAATCGACAAGCCCCTACTACGAACACTGAAGCTTTCTTT. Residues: CASSYPNRQAPTTNTEAFF.

CDR3 residues: CASSFDLGSNSPLHF. The CDR3 DNA reads as TGCGCCAGCAGCTTTGACCTGGGGTCCAATTCACCCCTCCACTTT. The chain couples TRBV5-1 to TRBJ1-6, with D uncertain. CDR1 is SGHRS and CDR2 is YFSETQ in the germline V gene. The V and J ends lost 2 bases and 7 bases respectively, with 13 bases between them. This CDR3 has 15 residues. Full variable domain (remainder filled in from reference TRBV5-1 and TRBJ1-6): KAGVTQTPRYLIKTRGQQVTLSCSPISGHRSVSWYQQTPGQGLQFLFEYFSETQRNKGNFPGRFSGRQFSNSRSEMNVSTLELGDSALYLCASSFDLGSNSPLHFGNGTRLTVT.

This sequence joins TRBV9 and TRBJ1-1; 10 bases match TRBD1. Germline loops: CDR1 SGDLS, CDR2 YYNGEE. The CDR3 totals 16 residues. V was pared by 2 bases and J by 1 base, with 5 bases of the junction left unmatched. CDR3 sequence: CASSVRDRGRNTEAFF. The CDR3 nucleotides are TGTGCCAGCAGCGTCCGGGACAGGGGCAGGAACACTGAAGCTTTCTTT.

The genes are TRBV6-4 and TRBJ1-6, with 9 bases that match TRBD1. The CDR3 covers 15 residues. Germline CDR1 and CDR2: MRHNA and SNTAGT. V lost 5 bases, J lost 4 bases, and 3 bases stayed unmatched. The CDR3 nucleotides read TGTGCCAGCAGTATCGGGACAGGGTATAATTCACCCCTCCACTTT. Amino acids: CASSIGTGYNSPLHF.

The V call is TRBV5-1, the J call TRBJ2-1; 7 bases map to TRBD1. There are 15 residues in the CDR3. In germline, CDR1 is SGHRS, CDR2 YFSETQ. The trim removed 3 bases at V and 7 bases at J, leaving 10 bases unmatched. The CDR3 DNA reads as TGCGCCAGCAGCTCCCGGGACCCAGGGGGTAATGAGCAGTTCTTC. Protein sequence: CASSSRDPGGNEQFF.

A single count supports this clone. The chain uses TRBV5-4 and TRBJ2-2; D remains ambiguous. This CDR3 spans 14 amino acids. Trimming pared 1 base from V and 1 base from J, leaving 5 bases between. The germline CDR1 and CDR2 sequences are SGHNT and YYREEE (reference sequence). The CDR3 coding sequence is TGTGCCAGCAGCTTGTTTTGGAACACCGGGGAGCTGTTTTTT. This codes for CASSLFWNTGELFF.

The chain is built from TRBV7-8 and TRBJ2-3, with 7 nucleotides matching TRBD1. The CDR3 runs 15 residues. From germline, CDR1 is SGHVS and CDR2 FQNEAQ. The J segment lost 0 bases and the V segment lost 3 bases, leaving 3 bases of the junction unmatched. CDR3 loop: CASSLDRTSTDTQYF. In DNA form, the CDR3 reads TGTGCCAGCAGCTTGGACAGGACTAGCACAGATACGCAGTATTTT.

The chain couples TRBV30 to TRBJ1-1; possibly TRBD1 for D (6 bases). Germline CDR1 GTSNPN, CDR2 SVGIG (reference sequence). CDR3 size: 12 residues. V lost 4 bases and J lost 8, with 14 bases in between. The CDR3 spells CAWTVGGGEAFF. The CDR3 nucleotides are TGTGCCTGGACCGTCGGAGGGGGGGAAGCTTTCTTT. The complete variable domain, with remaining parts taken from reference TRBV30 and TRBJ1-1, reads SQTIHQWPATLVQPVGSPLSLECTVEGTSNPNLYWYRQAAGRGLQLLFYSVGIGQISSEVPQNLSASRPQDRQFILSSKKLLLSDSGFYLCAWTVGGGEAFFGQGTRLTVV.

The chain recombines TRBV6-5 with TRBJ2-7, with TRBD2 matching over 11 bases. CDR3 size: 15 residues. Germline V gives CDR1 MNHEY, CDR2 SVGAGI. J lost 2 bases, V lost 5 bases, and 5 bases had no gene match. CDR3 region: CASSPLAGGPYEQYF. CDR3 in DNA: TGTGCCAGCAGTCCTCTAGCGGGGGGTCCCTACGAGCAGTACTTC.

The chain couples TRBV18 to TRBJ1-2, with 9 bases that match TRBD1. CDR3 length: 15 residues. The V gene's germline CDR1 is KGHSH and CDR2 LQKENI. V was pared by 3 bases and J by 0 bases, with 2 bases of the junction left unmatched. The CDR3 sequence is CASSPGQGPNYGYTF. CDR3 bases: TGTGCCAGCTCACCCGGACAGGGGCCTAACTATGGCTACACCTTC.

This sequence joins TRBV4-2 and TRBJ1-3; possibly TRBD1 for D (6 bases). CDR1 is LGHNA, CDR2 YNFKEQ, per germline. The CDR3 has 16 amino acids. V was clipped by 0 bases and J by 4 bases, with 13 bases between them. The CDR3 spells CASSQDLQGTGNTIYF. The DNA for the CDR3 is TGTGCCAGCAGCCAAGACCTACAGGGAACCGGAAACACCATATATTTT.

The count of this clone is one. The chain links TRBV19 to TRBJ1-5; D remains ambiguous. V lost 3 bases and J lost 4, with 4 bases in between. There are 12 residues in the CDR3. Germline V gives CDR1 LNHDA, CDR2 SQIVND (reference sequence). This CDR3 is CASSIRNQPQHF. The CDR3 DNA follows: TGTGCCAGTAGTATTCGGAATCAGCCCCAGCATTTT. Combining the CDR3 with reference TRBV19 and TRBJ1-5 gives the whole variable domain DGGITQSPKYLFRKEGQNVTLSCEQNLNHDAMYWYRQDPGQGLRLIYYSQIVNDFQKGDIAEGYSVSREKKESFPLTVTSAQKNPTAFYLCASSIRNQPQHFGDGTRLSIL.

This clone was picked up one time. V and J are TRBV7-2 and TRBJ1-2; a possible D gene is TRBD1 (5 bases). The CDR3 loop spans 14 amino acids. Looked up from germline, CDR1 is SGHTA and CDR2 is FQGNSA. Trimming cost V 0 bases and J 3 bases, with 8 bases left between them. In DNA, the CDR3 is TGTGCCAGCAGCTTAGCGTCGACAGACTATGGCTACACCTTC. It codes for CASSLASTDYGYTF. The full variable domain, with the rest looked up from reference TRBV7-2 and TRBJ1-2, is GAGVSQSPSNKVTEKGKDVELRCDPISGHTALYWYRQSLGQGLEFLIYFQGNSAPDKSGLPSDRFSAERTGGSVSTLTIQRTQQEDSAVYLCASSLASTDYGYTFGSGTRLTVV.

CDR3 sequence reads: CASSFLDRPEAFF. The DNA for the CDR3 is TGTGCCAGCAGCTTTCTTGACAGACCTGAAGCTTTCTTT. The chain couples TRBV4-2 to TRBJ1-1; D might be TRBD1 (5 bases). Germline values: CDR1 LGHNA, CDR2 YNFKEQ. The CDR3 has 13 residues. Trimming took 5 bases from V and 6 from J, leaving 13 bases between them.

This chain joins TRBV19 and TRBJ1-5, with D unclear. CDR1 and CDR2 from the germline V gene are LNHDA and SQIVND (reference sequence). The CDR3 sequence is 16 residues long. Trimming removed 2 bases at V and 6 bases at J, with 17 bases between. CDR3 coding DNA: TGTGCCAGTAGTATACCGGGGAAGGTTTTTAGTCAGCCCCAGCATTTT. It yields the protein CASSIPGKVFSQPQHF.

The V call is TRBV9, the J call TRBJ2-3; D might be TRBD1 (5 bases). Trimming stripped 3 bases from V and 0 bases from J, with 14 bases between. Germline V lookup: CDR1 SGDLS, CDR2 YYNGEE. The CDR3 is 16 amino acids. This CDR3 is CASSARTGSSTDTQYF. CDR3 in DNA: TGTGCCAGCAGCGCTCGAACAGGTTCAAGCACAGATACGCAGTATTTT.

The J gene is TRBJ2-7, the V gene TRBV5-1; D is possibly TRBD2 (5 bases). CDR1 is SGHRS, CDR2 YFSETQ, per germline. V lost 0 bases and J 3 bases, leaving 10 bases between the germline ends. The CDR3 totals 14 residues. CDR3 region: CASSLAPTNYEQYF. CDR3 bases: TGCGCCAGCAGCTTGGCCCCGACTAACTACGAGCAGTACTTC.

The CDR3 region is CASSHETFPSATNTEAFF. CDR3 in DNA: TGCGCCAGCAGCCATGAGACCTTTCCGTCCGCTACGAACACTGAAGCTTTCTTT. This sequence joins TRBV5-1 and TRBJ1-1; D gene ambiguous. Germline values: CDR1 SGHRS, CDR2 YFSETQ. Trimming removed 4 bases at V and 1 base at J, with 23 bases between. The CDR3 loop spans 18 amino acids.

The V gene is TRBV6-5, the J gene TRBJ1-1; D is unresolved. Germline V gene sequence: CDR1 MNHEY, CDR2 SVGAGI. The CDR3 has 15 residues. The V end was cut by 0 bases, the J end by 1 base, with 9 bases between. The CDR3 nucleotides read TGTGCCAGCAGTTACTCCGGGCAGCGGAACACTGAAGCTTTCTTT. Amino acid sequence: CASSYSGQRNTEAFF.

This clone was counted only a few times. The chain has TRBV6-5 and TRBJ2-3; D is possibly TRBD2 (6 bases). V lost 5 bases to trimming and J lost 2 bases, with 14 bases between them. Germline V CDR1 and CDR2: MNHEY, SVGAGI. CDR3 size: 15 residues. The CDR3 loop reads CASSRPSGDTDTQYF. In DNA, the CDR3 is TGTGCCAGCAGTAGACCTTCGGGGGACACAGATACGCAGTATTTT.